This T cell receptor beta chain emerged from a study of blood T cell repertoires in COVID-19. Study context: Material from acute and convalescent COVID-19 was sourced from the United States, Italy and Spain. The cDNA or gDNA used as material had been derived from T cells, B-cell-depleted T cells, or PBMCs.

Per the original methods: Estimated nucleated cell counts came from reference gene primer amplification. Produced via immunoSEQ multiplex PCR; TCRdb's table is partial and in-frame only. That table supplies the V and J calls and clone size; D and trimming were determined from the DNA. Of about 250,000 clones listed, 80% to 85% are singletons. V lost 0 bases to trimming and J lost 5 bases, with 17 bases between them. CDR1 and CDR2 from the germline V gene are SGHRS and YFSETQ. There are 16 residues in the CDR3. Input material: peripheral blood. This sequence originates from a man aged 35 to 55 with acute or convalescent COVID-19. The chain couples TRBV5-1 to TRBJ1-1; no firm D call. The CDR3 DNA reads TGCGCCAGCAGCTTGGCCGGGCACGGTGGAGGGACTGAAGCTTTCTTT. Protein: CASSLAGHGGGTEAFF.